This TCR beta chain derives from a study of lung T cells in sarcoidosis with Löfgren's syndrome. Study-wide context: Bronchoalveolar lavage fluid in sarcoidosis accumulates CD4+ T cells. Notes on the study in general: Recognition of an unidentified sarcoidosis antigen was only suggested.

Within the sample, this clonotype is large (0.1 to 1%). Its antigen is not identified. One entry per CDR3 protein results from TCRdb running MiXCR on the reads. This repertoire shows 400 to 450 distinct CDR3 sequences, roughly a quarter found once; its top ten account for around a sixth. Sequenced: CD4+ T cells from bronchoalveolar lavage. The sequence was obtained from a human donor with sarcoidosis (Löfgren's syndrome or another form), or a control subject (not recorded which).

The DNA for the CDR3 is TGTGCCAGCTCAGGGGGGAACTCCTACGAGCAGTACTTC. Its protein product is CASSGGNSYEQYF. The chain combines TRBV18 with TRBJ2-7; tentative D call: TRBD2 (6 bases). Germline CDR1 reads KGHSH; CDR2 reads LQKENI. Between the trimmed V and J ends, which lost 5 bases and 0 bases, there was a span of 8 bases. The CDR3 consists of 13 residues.